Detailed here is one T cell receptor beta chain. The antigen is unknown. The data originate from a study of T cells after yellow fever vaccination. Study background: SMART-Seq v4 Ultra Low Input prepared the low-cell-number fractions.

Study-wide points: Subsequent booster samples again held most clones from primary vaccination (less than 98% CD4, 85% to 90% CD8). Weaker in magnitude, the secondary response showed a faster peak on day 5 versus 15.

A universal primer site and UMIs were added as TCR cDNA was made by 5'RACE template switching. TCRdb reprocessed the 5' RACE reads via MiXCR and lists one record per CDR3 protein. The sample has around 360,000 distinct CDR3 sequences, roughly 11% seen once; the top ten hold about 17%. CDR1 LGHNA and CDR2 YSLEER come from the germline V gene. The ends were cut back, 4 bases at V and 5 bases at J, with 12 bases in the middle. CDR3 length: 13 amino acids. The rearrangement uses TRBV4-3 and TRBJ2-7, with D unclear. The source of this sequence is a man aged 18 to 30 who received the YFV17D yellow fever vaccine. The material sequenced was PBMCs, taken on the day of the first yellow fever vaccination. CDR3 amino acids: CASSRGPENEQYF. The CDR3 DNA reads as TGCGCCAGCAGCCGAGGCCCGGAGAACGAGCAGTACTTC.